These T cell receptor beta chains were read from a single sample in a study of Ad26.COV2.S vaccination and SARS-CoV-2 variants. Measured with immunoSEQ multiplex PCR; TCRdb has only the in-frame clones, and not every one. This table holds hundreds of thousands of clones, 80% to 90% found once. This material consisted of peripheral blood, taken in a trial of Ad26.COV2.S vaccine versus placebo. The receptors originated from a person between 18 and 65 years old who received the Ad26.COV2.S COVID-19 vaccine or a placebo. Both conserved end residues are part of each CDR3. D genes are given only for firm matches. Size tells how often a clone was seen (once, few, many) or the class of an expanded clone, and some rows leave it out.

D gene: .; J gene: TRBJ2-5; clone size: .; V gene: TRBV25-1; CDR3 protein: CASSGQGKETQYF; CDR3 DNA: TGTGCCAGCAGTGGGCAGGGCAAAGAGACCCAGTACTTC
D gene: .; J gene: TRBJ1-3; clone size: .; V gene: TRBV7-2; CDR3 protein: CASSIPTGSGNTIYF; CDR3 DNA: TGTGCCAGCAGCATACCCACGGGGAGTGGAAACACCATATATTTT
D gene: .; J gene: TRBJ1-2; clone size: .; V gene: TRBV12-3/TRBV12-4; CDR3 protein: CASSLGLGGYTF; CDR3 DNA: TGTGCCAGCAGTTTAGGGTTGGGCGGCTACACCTTC
D gene: .; J gene: TRBJ2-1; clone size: .; V gene: TRBV18; CDR3 protein: CASSPIPGLEVREQFF; CDR3 DNA: TGTGCCAGCTCACCCATTCCGGGACTCGAAGTCCGTGAGCAGTTCTTC
D gene: .; J gene: TRBJ2-5; clone size: .; V gene: TRBV3-1/TRBV3-2; CDR3 protein: CASSYEETQYF; CDR3 DNA: TGTGCCAGCAGCTATGAAGAGACCCAGTACTTC
D gene: TRBD1; J gene: TRBJ2-1; clone size: .; V gene: TRBV10-3; CDR3 protein: CAISESQGASNEQFF; CDR3 DNA: TGTGCCATCAGTGAGTCGCAGGGGGCGAGCAATGAGCAGTTCTTC
D gene: .; J gene: TRBJ2-7; clone size: once; V gene: TRBV7-2; CDR3 protein: CASKVYGESSYEQYF; CDR3 DNA: TGTGCCAGCAAGGTGTACGGGGAGAGCTCCTACGAGCAGTACTTC
D gene: TRBD1; J gene: TRBJ2-3; clone size: .; V gene: TRBV5-1; CDR3 protein: CASSTGQSLDTQYF; CDR3 DNA: TGCGCCAGCAGCACGGGACAGAGTCTAGATACGCAGTATTTT
D gene: TRBD2; J gene: TRBJ2-1; clone size: .; V gene: TRBV6-4; CDR3 protein: CASRISGMLGEQFF; CDR3 DNA: TGTGCCAGCAGAATCAGCGGGATGCTTGGGGAGCAGTTCTTC
D gene: .; J gene: TRBJ2-2; clone size: few; V gene: TRBV19; CDR3 protein: CASSIDRATGELFF; CDR3 DNA: TGTGCCAGTAGTATAGATCGGGCCACCGGGGAGCTGTTTTTT
D gene: .; J gene: TRBJ2-6; clone size: .; V gene: TRBV13; CDR3 protein: CASSLGSGANVLTF; CDR3 DNA: TGTGCCAGCAGCTTGGGCTCTGGGGCCAACGTCCTGACTTTC
D gene: .; J gene: TRBJ1-4; clone size: once; V gene: TRBV2; CDR3 protein: CASSGGFNEKLFF; CDR3 DNA: TGTGCCAGCAGTGGAGGGTTTAATGAAAAACTGTTTTTT
D gene: .; J gene: TRBJ2-7; clone size: .; V gene: TRBV11-2; CDR3 protein: CASSLAQGPYEQYF; CDR3 DNA: TGTGCCAGCAGCTTGGCCCAGGGACCCTACGAGCAGTACTTC
D gene: .; J gene: TRBJ1-4; clone size: .; V gene: TRBV10-3; CDR3 protein: CAISAWSGRNEKLFF; CDR3 DNA: TGTGCCATCAGTGCTTGGTCGGGGAGGAATGAAAAACTGTTTTTT
D gene: TRBD1; J gene: TRBJ1-2; clone size: .; V gene: TRBV19; CDR3 protein: CASSEDRGRRSGYTF; CDR3 DNA: TGTGCCAGTAGTGAAGACAGGGGGCGGCGAAGTGGCTACACCTTC
D gene: .; J gene: TRBJ2-7; clone size: few; V gene: TRBV5-4; CDR3 protein: CASSPVPRGADEQYF; CDR3 DNA: TGTGCCAGCAGCCCCGTCCCCAGGGGGGCGGACGAGCAGTACTTC
D gene: TRBD1; J gene: TRBJ2-2; clone size: .; V gene: TRBV11-2; CDR3 protein: CASSLEGTGSGELFF; CDR3 DNA: TGTGCCAGCAGCTTAGAAGGGACAGGGTCCGGGGAGCTGTTTTTT
D gene: .; J gene: TRBJ2-5; clone size: .; V gene: TRBV12-3/TRBV12-4; CDR3 protein: CASSPDSEETQYF; CDR3 DNA: TGTGCCAGCAGCCCGGACAGTGAGGAGACCCAGTACTTC
D gene: .; J gene: TRBJ1-5; clone size: .; V gene: TRBV7-8; CDR3 protein: CASSLAGNSNQPQHF; CDR3 DNA: TGTGCCAGCAGCTTAGCGGGGAATAGCAATCAGCCCCAGCATTTT
D gene: .; J gene: TRBJ1-1; clone size: few; V gene: TRBV4-3; CDR3 protein: CASSQVIRAEAFF; CDR3 DNA: TGCGCCAGCAGCCAAGTCATTCGCGCTGAAGCTTTCTTT
D gene: .; J gene: TRBJ2-5; clone size: .; V gene: TRBV3-1/TRBV3-2; CDR3 protein: CASSQLAETQYF; CDR3 DNA: TGTGCCAGCAGCCAACTAGCGGAGACCCAGTACTTC
D gene: .; J gene: TRBJ2-1; clone size: once; V gene: TRBV19; CDR3 protein: CASSIDWGNEQFF; CDR3 DNA: TGTGCCAGTAGTATTGATTGGGGGAATGAGCAGTTCTTC
D gene: TRBD1; J gene: TRBJ1-1; clone size: .; V gene: TRBV27; CDR3 protein: CASSRQGEAFF; CDR3 DNA: TGTGCCAGCAGTCGACAGGGGGAAGCTTTCTTT
D gene: TRBD1; J gene: TRBJ2-7; clone size: .; V gene: TRBV7-8; CDR3 protein: CASQGSNRGPSQYF; CDR3 DNA: TGTGCCAGCCAGGGGTCGAACAGGGGGCCATCGCAGTACTTC
D gene: .; J gene: TRBJ2-7; clone size: .; V gene: TRBV25-1; CDR3 protein: CASRDPYSYEQYF; CDR3 DNA: TGTGCCAGCCGGGATCCCTACTCCTACGAGCAGTACTTC
D gene: .; J gene: TRBJ2-7; clone size: .; V gene: TRBV6-2/TRBV6-3; CDR3 protein: CASSYGGPYEQYF; CDR3 DNA: TGTGCCAGCAGTTACGGTGGGCCCTACGAGCAGTACTTC